This T cell receptor beta chain was found in a study of T cells in Graves' hyperthyroidism and ophthalmopathy. General study points: By a 13 V-J model, ophthalmopathy was set apart from stable hyperthyroidism. Most clonotypes expanded in thyroid above 0.001 were likewise present in blood.

With respect to this clonotype: The antigen remains unidentified.

Using RNA transcripts as the source, TCR beta CDR3 regions were amplified. HTBI primers were used for first-round RT-PCR of the TCR CDR3. Each CDR3 protein is one row after TCRdb ran MiXCR on the multiplex PCR reads. The repertoire holds hundreds of thousands of distinct CDR3 sequences, with approximately 20% as singletons. This clonotype was obtained from a young man with Graves' ophthalmopathy. Sequencing was carried out using blood.

CDR3 protein: CASSPGTGVDEQYF. CDR3 in DNA: TGTGCCAGCAGCCCCGGGACAGGGGTCGACGAGCAGTACTTC. V is TRBV28 and J is TRBJ2-7; the match to TRBD1 covers 10 bases. V dropped 6 bases and J dropped 5; count of bases not matched to a gene: 7. CDR3 length: 14 residues. Germline assignment: CDR1 MDHEN and CDR2 SYDVKM.